This is a list of T cell receptor beta chains from one sample in a study of T cells in localized non-small cell lung cancer. Some clones are missing from TCRdb's copy, which holds only in-frame ones; the method was immunoSEQ multiplex PCR. This table has 100,000 to 150,000 clones, about 90% appearing once. The specimen was peripheral blood, collected before any cancer treatment. These receptors all come from a female donor older than 55 with stage I lung adenocarcinoma. The CDR3 runs from the conserved cysteine through the conserved F or W. A D gene is named only where the DNA matches it firmly. Clone size is given for some rows only: seen once, a few or many times, or a class if the clone is expanded.

j_gene,d_gene,abundance,v_gene,CDR3nt,CDR3aa
TRBJ1-1,TRBD1,.,TRBV5-1,TGCGCCAGCAGCTTGCAGGGGGCCGGAATGAACACTGAAGCTTTCTTT,CASSLQGAGMNTEAFF
TRBJ2-6,.,.,TRBV5-1,TGCGCCAGCTCAGCAGGACGCTCTGGGGCCAACGTCCTGACTTTC,CASSAGRSGANVLTF
TRBJ2-5,.,.,TRBV6-5,TGTGCCAGCAGTTACGGAGCGGGTCGAATCCAAGAGACCCAGTACTTC,CASSYGAGRIQETQYF
TRBJ2-1,TRBD2,.,TRBV29-1,TGCAGCGCCGGAGGTCTAGCGGCCTACAATGAGCAGTTCTTC,CSAGGLAAYNEQFF
TRBJ1-2,.,.,TRBV10-2,TGCGCCAGCAGTGAACCAGGGTGGGGAGGCTACACCTTC,CASSEPGWGGYTF
TRBJ2-1,.,.,TRBV11-2,TGTGCCAGCAGTCGGACCTACAATGAGCAGTTCTTC,CASSRTYNEQFF
TRBJ1-5,.,.,TRBV9,TGTGCCAGCAGCGTAGGTCCGGGGGGGTTCGGCAATCAGCCCCAGCATTTT,CASSVGPGGFGNQPQHF
TRBJ2-2,.,.,TRBV28,TGTGCCAGCATCGATCCTAACCCCGGGGAGCTGTTTTTT,CASIDPNPGELFF
TRBJ2-3,.,.,TRBV6-1,TGTGCCAGCAGTGCCTCGCGACGAAGATCCACAGATACGCAGTATTTT,CASSASRRRSTDTQYF
TRBJ2-2,TRBD2,.,TRBV27,TGTGCCAGCAAGGGACTAGGGTTCACCGGGGAGCTGTTTTTT,CASKGLGFTGELFF
TRBJ2-2,.,once,TRBV28,TGTGCCAGCAGCCAATCCGGGACCGGTGTTGGGGAGCTGTTTTTT,CASSQSGTGVGELFF
TRBJ2-5,.,.,TRBV7-3,TGTGCCAGCAGCTTAACCGGTTACCCAGAGACCCAGTACTTC,CASSLTGYPETQYF
TRBJ2-3,TRBD2,.,TRBV7-9,TGTGCCAGCAGCTTCGGCGGGAGGAATACGCAGTATTTT,CASSFGGRNTQYF
TRBJ2-3,.,.,TRBV4-2,TGTGCCAGCAGCCAAGATTCTGATAGCAGGGGTGTAGATACGCAGTATTTT,CASSQDSDSRGVDTQYF
TRBJ2-3,.,.,TRBV5-1,TGCGCCAGCAGTGCGAGGGCTGGCACAGATACGCAGTATTTT,CASSARAGTDTQYF
TRBJ2-7,TRBD2,.,TRBV2,TGTGCCAGCCAGGGGGGACTAGCGTTCGACGAGCAGTACTTC,CASQGGLAFDEQYF
TRBJ2-5,.,few,TRBV2,TGTGCCAGCAGTTACAGGGCACAAGAGACCCAGTACTTC,CASSYRAQETQYF
TRBJ1-2,.,few,TRBV7-8,TGTGCCAGCAGCCCAGGAGGCAGGGAGAGTGGCTACACCTTC,CASSPGGRESGYTF
TRBJ1-5,.,.,TRBV2,TGTGCCAGCAGTGAAGCGATGGATCAGCCCCAGCATTTT,CASSEAMDQPQHF
TRBJ1-1,.,few,TRBV25-1,TGTGCCAGCAGTGGTATTGAGACAGCGAACACTGAAGCTTTCTTT,CASSGIETANTEAFF
TRBJ2-2,.,.,TRBV11-3,TGTGCCAGCAGCTTAGATCCCCAGGGCGGGGAGCTGTTTTTT,CASSLDPQGGELFF
TRBJ1-5,.,few,TRBV21-1,TGTGCCAGCCACTGCTCTCCGGGACAGGGGTCCATTAGCAATCAGCCCCAGCATTTT,CASHCSPGQGSISNQPQHF
TRBJ1-3,.,.,TRBV30,TGTGCCTGGAGTGTGAAAGGGGGAACTGGAAACACCATATATTTT,CAWSVKGGTGNTIYF
TRBJ2-1,TRBD2,.,TRBV14,TGTGCCAGCAGCCTTGGGACTAGCGGGAGGAATGAGCAGTTCTTC,CASSLGTSGRNEQFF
TRBJ2-5,.,once,TRBV7-8,TGTGCCAGCAGCTCTCTCCCCACTCAAGAGACCCAGTACTTC,CASSSLPTQETQYF
TRBJ2-1,TRBD2,.,TRBV6-1,TGTGCCAGCGGTATGACGGGAGGCGTATTCTTC,CASGMTGGVFF
TRBJ2-3,TRBD2,.,TRBV19,TGTGCCAGTAGCGTCTTAGCGGGAGCGAGAACAGATACGCAGTATTTT,CASSVLAGARTDTQYF
TRBJ1-2,TRBD1,.,TRBV27,TGTGCCAGCAGTTTATCTCCGTCAAGGGGGCAAGGCTACACCTTC,CASSLSPSRGQGYTF
TRBJ2-5,.,.,TRBV7-8,TGTGCCAGCAGCTTAGTTCAAGGGACCGGCCGACAAGAGACCCAGTACTTC,CASSLVQGTGRQETQYF
TRBJ2-1,.,.,TRBV7-2,TGTGCCAGCAGCTCGGGTTCTAAATTTGAGCAGTTCTTC,CASSSGSKFEQFF
TRBJ1-4,TRBD1,.,TRBV5-1,TGCGCCAGCAGGGACAGGGGGGCAACTAATGAAAAACTGTTTTTT,CASRDRGATNEKLFF
TRBJ2-1,TRBD2,.,TRBV6-5,TGTGCCAGCAGCCAATCTAGCGGGTCTTACAATGAGCAGTTCTTC,CASSQSSGSYNEQFF
TRBJ2-3,.,.,TRBV14,TGTGCCAGCAGGGGCGGGACTAGCACAGATACGCAGTATTTT,CASRGGTSTDTQYF
TRBJ2-1,.,once,TRBV7-2,TGTGCCAGCAGCTGGGACGTCTACAATGAGCAGTTCTTC,CASSWDVYNEQFF
TRBJ2-5,.,.,TRBV18,TGTGCCAGCTCACCAGTCGACCAAGAGACCCAGTACTTC,CASSPVDQETQYF
TRBJ2-1,.,.,TRBV4-1,TGCGCCAGCAGCCTCGTGGGAGTTGTCGCGCAGTTCTTC,CASSLVGVVAQFF
TRBJ2-1,TRBD2,.,TRBV5-1,TGCGCCAGCAGCCTGGGCACCGGGACTAGCGGGAAGCAGTTCTTC,CASSLGTGTSGKQFF
TRBJ2-1,.,.,TRBV7-9,TGTGCCGGCAGCTTAGGTTACAGGGACAATGAGCAGTTCTTC,CAGSLGYRDNEQFF
TRBJ1-2,.,few,TRBV7-2,TGTGCCAGCAGCTACCCGGATGGCGGCTACACCTTC,CASSYPDGGYTF